The 23 T cell receptor beta chains in this list originate from one sample, sequenced in a study of graft-versus-host responses after intestinal transplantation. Some clones are missing from TCRdb's copy, which holds only in-frame ones; the method was immunoSEQ multiplex PCR. Altogether some 70,000 clones are present, 80% to 95% being singletons, with the ten largest covering less than 8%. The sample was bone marrow, taken approximately 100 weeks after intestinal transplantation. Receptors originate from a human patient who received an intestinal transplant, so some T cells may come from the graft donor.

This chain uses TRBV28 with TRBJ2-1, with D hard to call. V lost 6 bases, J lost 2 bases, and 2 bases lay in between. Germline CDR1 reads MDHEN; CDR2 reads SYDVKM. The length of the CDR3 is 11 residues. The CDR3 reads CASRAYNEQFF. The CDR3, as DNA: TGTGCCAGCAGGGCCTACAATGAGCAGTTCTTC.

This chain uses TRBV11-2 with TRBJ1-2, with 7 bases that match TRBD1. CDR1 is SGHAT, CDR2 FQNNGV, per germline. There are 13 residues in the CDR3. The junction had 4 bases not matched to a gene; V was cut back by 5 bases and J by 4 bases. The CDR3 DNA sequence: TGTGCCAGCAGCCCTAGGGACAGCTATGGCTACACCTTC. Translating gives CASSPRDSYGYTF.

The rearrangement joins TRBV5-1 to TRBJ1-1; D is uncertain. Per the germline V gene, CDR1 is SGHRS and CDR2 is YFSETQ. V was pared by 1 base and J by 0 bases, with 10 bases between. CDR3 length equals 15 residues. The DNA for the CDR3 is TGCGCCAGCAGCTTGTCAGGCCAACTGAACACTGAAGCTTTCTTT. Amino acids: CASSLSGQLNTEAFF.

This clone occurred a few times. The rearrangement joins TRBV27 to TRBJ1-5; D ambiguous. The V gene's germline CDR1 is MNHEY and CDR2 SMNVEV (reference sequence). The CDR3 contains 14 residues. V shed 2 bases and J shed 4 bases, with 9 bases lying between them. This CDR3 is CASSLGSTNQPQHF. CDR3 in DNA: TGTGCCAGCAGTTTAGGCAGCACTAATCAGCCCCAGCATTTT.

The chain links TRBV9 to TRBJ1-5, with D maybe TRBD1 (6 bases). CDR1 and CDR2 from the germline V gene are SGDLS and YYNGEE. The CDR3 has 15 amino acids. Trimming left V 4 bases short and J 1 base short, with 12 bases between. For the CDR3, the DNA is TGTGCCAGCAGCCGAGAGGGGGACAGCAATCAGCCCCAGCATTTT. Translated, it gives CASSREGDSNQPQHF.

V usage is TRBV27 and J usage is TRBJ1-5, with no clear D. Germline V gene sequence: CDR1 MNHEY, CDR2 SMNVEV (reference sequence). The CDR3 contains 12 residues. Trimming left V 6 bases short and J 9 bases short, with 12 bases between. DNA of the CDR3: TGTGCCAGCAGCCTCCCGGCCCGGCCCCAGCATTTT. This translates into CASSLPARPQHF.

The chain joins TRBV6-6 to TRBJ1-1; 11 bases are a match to TRBD1. Germline values: CDR1 MNHNY, CDR2 SVGAGI (reference sequence). CDR3 size: 14 residues. The J segment lost 4 bases and the V segment lost 5 bases, leaving 3 bases of the junction unmatched. CDR3 DNA sequence: TGTGCCAGCAGTGCCGGGACAGGGGGCACTGAAGCTTTCTTT. It translates to CASSAGTGGTEAFF.

The table lists this clone with a few counts. This chain links TRBV9 with TRBJ1-1, with D uncertain. Looked up from germline, CDR1 is SGDLS and CDR2 is YYNGEE. Trimming cost V 9 bases and J 7 bases, with 16 bases left between them. The length of the CDR3 is 12 residues. In DNA, the CDR3 is TGTGCCATCCGGATCGGGAGGGATGAAGCTTTCTTT. Protein sequence: CAIRIGRDEAFF.

The V and J genes are TRBV10-3 and TRBJ2-6, with 9 nucleotides matching TRBD1. The CDR3 runs 18 residues. The trim removed 4 bases at V and 2 bases at J, leaving 9 bases unmatched. Germline V gene data show CDR1 as ENHRY and CDR2 as SYGVKD. This CDR3 is CAISVTTGGNPGANVLTF. The CDR3 DNA follows: TGTGCCATCAGTGTAACGACAGGGGGGAATCCTGGGGCCAACGTCCTGACTTTC.

V usage is TRBV18 and J usage is TRBJ1-6; 8 bases are shared with TRBD1. The CDR3 runs 15 residues. J gave up 7 bases and V 3 bases, and 5 bases lay outside the gene matches. CDR1 and CDR2 from the germline V gene are KGHSH and LQKENI. The CDR3 here is CASSPSGTGNSPLHF. Here the CDR3 DNA reads TGTGCCAGCTCACCGAGCGGGACAGGCAATTCACCCCTCCACTTT.

This sequence joins TRBV7-9 and TRBJ2-7, with 10 bases fitting TRBD2. This CDR3 comprises 13 residues. In germline, CDR1 is SEHNR, CDR2 FQNEAQ (reference sequence). V lost 5 bases, J lost 6 bases, and 4 bases stayed unmatched. CDR3 sequence (DNA): TGTGCCAGCAGCCCTCTAGCGGGAGTCGAGCAGTACTTC. Its protein product is CASSPLAGVEQYF.

V is TRBV4-2 and J is TRBJ1-4; D gene uncertain. Germline CDR1 reads LGHNA; CDR2 reads YNFKEQ. V shed 4 bases and J shed 0 bases, with 9 bases lying between them. The CDR3 length is 15 residues. CDR3 nucleotide sequence: TGTGCCAGCAGCCTATTAGATGCAACTAATGAAAAACTGTTTTTT. The encoded protein is CASSLLDATNEKLFF.

The CDR3 reads CASSLGRRRDTQYF. As DNA, the CDR3 is TGTGCCAGCAGCTTGGGACGGAGGAGAGATACGCAGTATTTT. The chain combines TRBV27 with TRBJ2-3; possibly TRBD1 or TRBD2 for D (5 bases each). Trimming left V 6 bases short and J 5 bases short, with 15 bases between. Looked up from germline, CDR1 is MNHEY and CDR2 is SMNVEV (reference sequence). The CDR3 loop spans 14 amino acids.

The rearrangement uses TRBV5-1 and TRBJ1-2; D not certain. Germline lookup yields CDR1 SGHRS and CDR2 YFSETQ. Trimming stripped 4 bases from V and 5 bases from J, with 12 bases between. The CDR3 is made up of 13 amino acids. Here the CDR3 reads CASSTGPAYGYTF. The CDR3, as DNA: TGCGCCAGCAGCACCGGACCCGCGTATGGCTACACCTTC.

The rearrangement uses TRBV11-2 and TRBJ1-1; D unresolved. The germline CDR1 and CDR2 sequences are SGHAT and FQNNGV. V was cut by 1 base and J by 1 base, with 13 bases left in between. This CDR3 is built from 16 residues. The CDR3 loop reads CASSLAPRAENTEAFF. CDR3 sequence (DNA): TGTGCCAGCAGCTTAGCTCCCCGGGCAGAGAACACTGAAGCTTTCTTT.

The chain links TRBV15 to TRBJ2-5, with D hard to call. The CDR3 sequence is 15 residues long. The germline V gene encodes CDR1 LNHNV and CDR2 YYDKDF (reference sequence). The V gene lost 1 base and the J gene lost 3 bases, with 12 bases spanning the gap. CDR3 amino acids: CATSRAGRAEETQYF. For the CDR3, the DNA is TGTGCCACCAGCAGAGCTGGTAGGGCAGAAGAGACCCAGTACTTC. Looking up the rest from reference TRBV15 and TRBJ2-5 gives the full variable domain: DAMVIQNPRYQVTQFGKPVTLSCSQTLNHNVMYWYQQKSSQAPKLLFHYYDKDFNNEADTPDNFQSRRPNTSFCFLDIRSPGLGDTAMYLCATSRAGRAEETQYFGPGTRLLVL.

The chain couples TRBV5-1 to TRBJ1-1; 7 nucleotides match TRBD1. There are 14 residues in the CDR3. In germline, CDR1 is SGHRS, CDR2 YFSETQ. The V gene end was trimmed by 2 bases and the J gene end by 1 base; junction bases not matched to a gene: 2. CDR3 in amino acids: CASSLQGRNTEAFF. The CDR3 coding sequence is TGCGCCAGCAGCTTACAGGGGAGGAACACTGAAGCTTTCTTT.

The chain recombines TRBV9 with TRBJ2-7, with D perhaps TRBD1 or TRBD2 (5 bases each). The germline V gene encodes CDR1 SGDLS and CDR2 YYNGEE. V was shortened by 2 bases and J by 2 bases, with 11 bases between the two germline ends. CDR3 length: 14 residues. The CDR3 sequence: CASSVGTAPYEQYF. The CDR3 nucleotides are TGTGCCAGCAGCGTGGGGACGGCTCCCTACGAGCAGTACTTC. The variable domain in full, completed from reference TRBV9 and TRBJ2-7, reads DSGVTQTPKHLITATGQRVTLRCSPRSGDLSVYWYQQSLDQGLQFLIQYYNGEERAKGNILERFSAQQFPDLHSELNLSSLELGDSALYFCASSVGTAPYEQYFGPGTRLTVT.

The chain couples TRBV6-4 to TRBJ2-3; 7 positions agree with TRBD2. The CDR3 covers 14 residues. The ends lost 4 bases at V and 2 bases at J; junction bases unmatched: 3. Germline CDR1 MRHNA, CDR2 SNTAGT. The DNA for the CDR3 is TGTGCCAGCAGTGGGAGCGGGATCACAGATACGCAGTATTTT. Its translation: CASSGSGITDTQYF.

The rearrangement joins TRBV6-5 to TRBJ2-1, with 8 positions matching TRBD1. Germline CDR1 and CDR2: MNHEY and SVGAGI. CDR3 length equals 16 residues. J gave up 2 bases and V 2 bases, and 5 bases lay outside the gene matches. The DNA of the CDR3 is TGTGCCAGCAGTTACGGTGGGACAGGCCCCTACAATGAGCAGTTCTTC. The encoded protein is CASSYGGTGPYNEQFF.

This chain links TRBV14 with TRBJ1-2; D remains unclear. Germline CDR1 reads SGHDN; CDR2 reads FVKESK. V was clipped by 4 bases and J by 7 bases, with 10 bases between them. CDR3 size: 12 residues. The CDR3 sequence is CASSPLGRGYTF. CDR3 in DNA: TGTGCCAGCAGCCCCCTCGGTCGTGGCTACACCTTC.

The chain links TRBV6-5 to TRBJ2-5; D is unclear. Germline loops: CDR1 MNHEY, CDR2 SVGAGI. The V and J ends lost 10 bases and 0 bases respectively, with 12 bases between them. The length of the CDR3 is 13 residues. The CDR3 is CATLDGYQETQYF. CDR3 bases: TGTGCCACCCTGGACGGATACCAAGAGACCCAGTACTTC.

The V gene is TRBV6-6, the J gene TRBJ2-7, with 9 bases aligning to TRBD1. Germline assignment: CDR1 MNHNY and CDR2 SVGAGI (reference sequence). The CDR3 spans 15 residues. The V and J ends lost 4 bases and 7 bases, in that order; junction bases with no gene match: 11. The CDR3 is CASSSRRDREGEQYF. CDR3 sequence (DNA): TGTGCCAGCAGTTCTCGCCGGGACAGGGAAGGAGAGCAGTACTTC.